These T cell receptor beta chains were read from a single sample in a study of blood T cell repertoires in COVID-19. Libraries were prepared by immunoSEQ multiplex PCR; TCRdb keeps only in-frame clonotypes and omits some of them. The data contain approximately 150,000 clones, 87% of them singletons. Input material: peripheral blood. The receptors shown here come from a woman in her fifties or sixties with acute or convalescent COVID-19. Each CDR3 is given with its conserved first and last residue. A D gene is named only where the DNA matches it firmly. Only part of the rows carry a size: once, few, many, or a class if the clone is expanded.

clone_size	cdr3_length	v_call	d_call	j_call	cdr3_aa	cdr3_nt
NA	16	TRBV19	NA	TRBJ1-5	CASTPKLQGRGQPQHF	TGTGCCAGTACTCCAAAGTTGCAGGGCAGGGGTCAGCCCCAGCATTTT
NA	14	TRBV6-5	TRBD1	TRBJ1-2	CASTPTGGGYGYTF	TGTGCCAGCACACCGACAGGGGGGGGTTATGGCTACACCTTC
NA	14	TRBV7-7	TRBD2	TRBJ2-1	CASSLELAGNEQFF	TGTGCCAGCAGCTTAGAACTAGCGGGGAATGAGCAGTTCTTC
NA	15	TRBV27	TRBD1	TRBJ1-5	CASSLSQTGDQPQHF	TGTGCCAGCAGTTTATCCCAGACAGGGGATCAGCCCCAGCATTTT
NA	16	TRBV7-3	NA	TRBJ1-6	CASSHRERGENSPLHF	TGTGCCAGCAGTCACAGGGAAAGAGGGGAGAATTCACCCCTCCACTTT
few	16	TRBV7-6	TRBD2	TRBJ2-2	CASSLDPMRGAGELFF	TGTGCCAGCAGCTTAGACCCCATGCGGGGGGCCGGGGAGCTGTTTTTT
NA	17	TRBV5-1	NA	TRBJ2-1	CASSSPGLSLSYNEQFF	TGCGCCAGCAGCTCTCCGGGACTTTCCCTCTCCTACAATGAGCAGTTCTTC
NA	13	TRBV7-2	NA	TRBJ2-1	CASSSGLINEQFF	TGTGCCAGCAGCTCCGGACTTATCAATGAGCAGTTCTTC
NA	15	TRBV9	TRBD1	TRBJ1-1	CASSQMDRGITEAFF	TGTGCCAGCAGCCAGATGGACAGGGGGATTACTGAAGCTTTCTTT
NA	12	TRBV5-6	NA	TRBJ2-7	CASSPVSDEQYF	TGTGCCAGCAGCCCCGTCAGTGACGAGCAGTACTTC
NA	15	TRBV18	TRBD2	TRBJ2-3	CASSRASGNTDTQYF	TGTGCCAGCTCACGGGCTAGCGGCAACACAGATACGCAGTATTTT
NA	16	TRBV9	TRBD1	TRBJ1-6	CASSVGATGVNSPLHF	TGTGCCAGCAGCGTAGGCGCGACAGGGGTTAATTCACCCCTCCACTTT
once	17	TRBV19	NA	TRBJ2-2	CASSRQTSSGNTGELFF	TGTGCCAGTAGTAGACAGACGTCATCGGGCAACACCGGGGAGCTGTTTTTT
NA	13	TRBV19	NA	TRBJ1-1	CASSIDPLTEAFF	TGTGCCAGTAGTATAGATCCGTTAACTGAAGCTTTCTTT
NA	15	TRBV5-1	TRBD1	TRBJ2-5	CASSPRTGWQETQYF	TGCGCCAGCAGCCCCAGGACAGGGTGGCAAGAGACCCAGTACTTC
once	16	TRBV2	NA	TRBJ2-7	CASAARPVGVSYEQYF	TGTGCCAGCGCGGCCCGGCCAGTGGGAGTTTCCTACGAGCAGTACTTC
once	16	TRBV6-6	TRBD1	TRBJ1-1	CASSRRTGREDTEAFF	TGTGCCAGCAGCCGCCGGACAGGGAGGGAGGACACTGAAGCTTTCTTT
NA	14	TRBV11-1	TRBD1	TRBJ1-1	CASSSGTGYTEAFF	TGTGCCAGCAGCTCGGGGACAGGATACACTGAAGCTTTCTTT
NA	14	TRBV7-8	TRBD1	TRBJ1-1	CASKKGQGDTEAFF	TGTGCCAGCAAGAAGGGACAGGGGGACACTGAAGCTTTCTTT
NA	17	TRBV18	TRBD2	TRBJ2-1	CASSPLLGTSGTNEQFF	TGTGCCAGCTCACCGCTACTCGGGACTAGCGGGACCAATGAGCAGTTCTTC
NA	15	TRBV2	NA	TRBJ2-1	CASSESNAAYNEQFF	TGTGCCAGCAGTGAATCGAACGCAGCCTACAATGAGCAGTTCTTC
NA	16	TRBV7-3	NA	TRBJ2-2	CASSLAPEVGVGELFF	TGTGCCAGCAGCTTGGCCCCAGAGGTCGGGGTCGGGGAGCTGTTTTTT
NA	15	TRBV3-1/TRBV3-2	TRBD2	TRBJ2-1	CASSTTSGGYNEQFF	TGTGCCAGCAGCACAACTAGCGGGGGATACAATGAGCAGTTCTTC
few	13	TRBV11-3	NA	TRBJ1-1	CASSRGAYTEAFF	TGTGCCAGCAGCCGAGGCGCCTATACTGAAGCTTTCTTT
few	11	TRBV3-1/TRBV3-2	NA	TRBJ2-7	CASKGSYEQYF	TGTGCCAGCAAGGGGTCCTACGAGCAGTACTTC
NA	12	TRBV19	NA	TRBJ1-3	CASSIEINTIYF	TGTGCCAGTAGTATCGAGATAAACACCATATATTTT
NA	14	TRBV10-1	NA	TRBJ1-1	CASSSQGPNTEAFF	TGCGCCAGCAGTTCCCAGGGCCCGAACACTGAAGCTTTCTTT
once	14	TRBV6-5	TRBD2	TRBJ2-1	CASSYGLDLNEQFF	TGTGCCAGCAGTTACGGACTAGATTTGAATGAGCAGTTCTTC
NA	14	TRBV29-1	NA	TRBJ1-5	CSVGGGASNQPQHF	TGCAGCGTTGGAGGGGGGGCTAGCAATCAGCCCCAGCATTTT
NA	13	TRBV12-5	TRBD1	TRBJ2-7	CASGLTGYYEQYF	TGTGCTAGTGGGCTGACAGGGTACTACGAGCAGTACTTC
NA	15	TRBV6-5	TRBD2	TRBJ2-3	CASRGTSGEVDTQYF	TGTGCCAGCAGGGGGACTAGCGGGGAAGTAGATACGCAGTATTTT
NA	13	TRBV7-2	NA	TRBJ2-1	CASSLLAASEQFF	TGTGCCAGCAGCTTACTAGCAGCTTCTGAGCAGTTCTTC
NA	18	TRBV19	TRBD1	TRBJ1-6	CASSIATGGGLDNSPLHF	TGTGCCAGTAGTATCGCTACAGGGGGAGGGTTGGATAATTCACCCCTCCACTTT
NA	14	TRBV30	TRBD1	TRBJ1-1	CAWSDRGVNTEAFF	TGTGCCTGGAGTGACAGGGGGGTGAACACTGAAGCTTTCTTT
NA	13	TRBV30	NA	TRBJ2-2	CAWKLDNTGELFF	TGTGCCTGGAAACTCGATAACACCGGGGAGCTGTTTTTT
NA	14	TRBV11-2	NA	TRBJ2-7	CASSLARAGNEQYF	TGTGCCAGCAGCTTAGCGCGGGCGGGGAACGAGCAGTACTTC
NA	13	TRBV24-1	NA	TRBJ1-2	CATSDQGVYGYTF	TGTGCCACCAGTGACCAAGGGGTGTATGGCTACACCTTC
NA	15	TRBV3-1/TRBV3-2	NA	TRBJ2-3	CASELGGGGTDTQYF	TGTGCCAGCGAATTGGGCGGAGGGGGCACAGATACGCAGTATTTT
once	16	TRBV6-1	TRBD1	TRBJ1-5	CASSEDHRGLLKPQHF	TGTGCCAGCAGTGAAGATCACAGGGGGTTGTTAAAGCCCCAGCATTTT
NA	18	TRBV28	NA	TRBJ2-6	CASRGAGSSLSGANVLTF	TGTGCCAGCAGGGGTGCCGGGTCCTCTCTCTCTGGGGCCAACGTCCTGACTTTC
NA	16	TRBV5-1	TRBD1	TRBJ2-2	CASSSPGQGNTGELFF	TGCGCCAGCAGCTCGCCCGGACAGGGGAACACCGGGGAGCTGTTTTTT
once	17	TRBV7-2	NA	TRBJ1-6	CASSSEASYSYNSPLHF	TGTGCCAGCAGCTCCGAGGCATCTTACTCCTATAATTCACCCCTCCACTTT
NA	16	TRBV7-6	NA	TRBJ2-2	CASSAGAGANTGELFF	TGTGCCAGCAGCGCGGGGGCGGGAGCGAACACCGGGGAGCTGTTTTTT
NA	19	TRBV3-1/TRBV3-2	TRBD2	TRBJ2-1	CASSQLLAGGPRYSNEQFF	TGTGCCAGCAGCCAATTATTAGCGGGAGGGCCTAGATATTCCAATGAGCAGTTCTTC
NA	15	TRBV30	NA	TRBJ1-5	CAWSAPGGLNQPQHF	TGTGCCTGGAGTGCGCCGGGAGGCCTCAATCAGCCCCAGCATTTT
NA	18	TRBV7-7	TRBD2	TRBJ2-2	CASSPRPSGGVNTGELFF	TGTGCCAGCAGCCCTCGCCCTAGCGGGGGGGTAAACACCGGGGAGCTGTTTTTT
NA	14	TRBV30	TRBD1	TRBJ2-7	CAWSVGQGAYEQYF	TGTGCCTGGAGTGTTGGTCAGGGGGCCTACGAGCAGTACTTC